This TCR beta chain was obtained from a study of T cell repertoires in cytomegalovirus infection. Study as a whole: Recently identified HLA-C-restricted CMV epitopes and well-studied HLA-B-restricted CMV epitopes were used by the study. It was the public TCR beta signatures that indicated both CMV infection and matching HLA type.

Overall study findings and caveats: The ex vivo response showed dominance by HLA-C-restricted CMV-specific TCR beta clonotypes. Based on cumulative public TCR beta family frequency, carriers of CMV plus the relevant HLA were identified.

Per the germline V gene, CDR1 is SEHNR and CDR2 is FQNEAQ (reference sequence). This CDR3 spans 15 amino acids. V dropped 5 bases and J dropped 4 bases, with 15 bases sitting between them. This clonotype was found many times. Its antigen is currently unknown. TCRdb re-analysed the reads in MiXCR, keeping a single row per CDR3 protein. Of about 830,000 distinct CDR3 sequences listed, approximately 29% are singletons. The receptor was isolated from a human donor in good health (CMV status not recorded). Some clones in this sample may be carry-over from other donors' samples. V and J are TRBV7-9 and TRBJ1-3, with unresolved D. Sequencing used cultured CD8+ T cells from PBMCs, obtained from culture after CMV antigen stimulation. CDR3 loop: CASSRFLEDGNTIYF. In DNA form, the CDR3 reads TGTGCCAGCAGCCGCTTTTTAGAGGACGGAAACACCATATATTTT.